The T cell receptor beta chain described here comes from a study of siplizumab effects on memory and regulatory T cells. Study-wide points: A minor fraction of alloreactive clones, and no more, mapped to unstimulated subsets. Naive or memory phenotype assignment was not possible for roughly 80-97% of proliferating CD4+ or CD8+ clones. With siplizumab, Treg-derived clones averaged roughly 62% of mappable alloreactive CD4+ clones, versus approximately 27% in controls.

In the case of this clone: Its antigen is unknown.

CDR1 and CDR2 (germline): KGHSH, LQKENI. This CDR3 has 15 residues. Trimming removed 2 bases at V and 9 bases at J, with 18 bases between. The repertoire was sequenced with immunoSEQ multiplex PCR; TCRdb's copy has only in-frame clones and lacks some. Of about 55,000 clones listed, 95% to 97% are singletons. The source of this sequence is a human donor in good health. The sequenced material came from naive CD4+ T cells sorted from blood. The rearrangement uses TRBV18 and TRBJ2-3; D remains unclear. CDR3 sequence (DNA): TGTGCCAGCTCACCATTTGTCGACGCCCGTCTAACGCAGTATTTT. Its protein product is CASSPFVDARLTQYF. Full variable domain (remainder filled in from reference TRBV18 and TRBJ2-3): NAGVMQNPRHLVRRRGQEARLRCSPMKGHSHVYWYRQLPEEGLKFMVYLQKENIIDESGMPKERFSAEFPKEGPSILRIQQVVRGDSAAYFCASSPFVDARLTQYFGPGTRLTVL.